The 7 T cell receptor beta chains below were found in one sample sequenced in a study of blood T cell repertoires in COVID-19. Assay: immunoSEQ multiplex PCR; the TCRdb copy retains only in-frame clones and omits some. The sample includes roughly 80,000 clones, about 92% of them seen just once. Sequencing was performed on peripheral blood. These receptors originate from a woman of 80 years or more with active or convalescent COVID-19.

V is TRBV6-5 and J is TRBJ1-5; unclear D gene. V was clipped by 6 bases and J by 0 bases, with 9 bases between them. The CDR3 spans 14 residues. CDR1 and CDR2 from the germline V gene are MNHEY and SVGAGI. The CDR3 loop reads CASRVGYSNQPQHF. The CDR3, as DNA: TGTGCCAGCAGAGTCGGTTATAGCAATCAGCCCCAGCATTTT.

CDR3 sequence reads: CASSYVRGQRETQYF. CDR3 coding DNA: TGTGCCAGCAGTTACGTGAGGGGGCAGAGAGAGACCCAGTACTTC. The genes are TRBV6-2 or TRBV6-3 and TRBJ2-5; 7 nucleotides line up with TRBD1. The CDR3 consists of 15 residues. Germline V lookup: CDR1 MNHEY, CDR2 SVGEGT. V shed 2 bases, J shed 4 bases, and the junction held 7 bases outside the gene matches.

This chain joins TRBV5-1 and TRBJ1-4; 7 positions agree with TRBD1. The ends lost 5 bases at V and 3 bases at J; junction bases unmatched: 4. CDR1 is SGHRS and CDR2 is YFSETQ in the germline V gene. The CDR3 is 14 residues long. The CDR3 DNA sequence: TGCGCCAGCAGGCCGACAGGGTCTAATGAAAAACTGTTTTTT. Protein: CASRPTGSNEKLFF.

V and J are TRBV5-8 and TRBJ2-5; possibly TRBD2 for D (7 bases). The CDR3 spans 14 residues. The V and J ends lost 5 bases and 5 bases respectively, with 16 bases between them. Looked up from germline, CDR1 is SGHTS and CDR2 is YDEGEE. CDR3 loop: CASRQRGAWETQYF. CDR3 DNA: TGTGCCAGCAGGCAACGGGGGGCCTGGGAGACCCAGTACTTC.

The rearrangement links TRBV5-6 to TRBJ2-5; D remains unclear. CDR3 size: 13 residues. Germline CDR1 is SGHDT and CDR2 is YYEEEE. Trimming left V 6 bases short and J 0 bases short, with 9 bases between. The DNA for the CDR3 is TGTGCCAGCACGCTACGCTACCAAGAGACCCAGTACTTC. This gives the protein CASTLRYQETQYF.

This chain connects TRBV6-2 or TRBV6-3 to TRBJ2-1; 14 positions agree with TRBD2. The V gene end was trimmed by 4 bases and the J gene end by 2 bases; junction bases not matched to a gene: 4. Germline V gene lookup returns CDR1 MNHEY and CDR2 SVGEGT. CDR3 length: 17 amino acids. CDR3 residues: CASSSGLAGDTYNEQFF. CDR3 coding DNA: TGTGCCAGCAGTTCGGGACTAGCGGGGGATACCTACAATGAGCAGTTCTTC.

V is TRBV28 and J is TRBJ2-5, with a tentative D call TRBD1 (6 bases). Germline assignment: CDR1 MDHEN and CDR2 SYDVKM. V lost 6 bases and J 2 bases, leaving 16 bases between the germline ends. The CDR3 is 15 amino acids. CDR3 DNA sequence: TGTGCCAGCAGCTCCAGGGACACAGCACAAGAGACCCAGTACTTC. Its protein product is CASSSRDTAQETQYF.